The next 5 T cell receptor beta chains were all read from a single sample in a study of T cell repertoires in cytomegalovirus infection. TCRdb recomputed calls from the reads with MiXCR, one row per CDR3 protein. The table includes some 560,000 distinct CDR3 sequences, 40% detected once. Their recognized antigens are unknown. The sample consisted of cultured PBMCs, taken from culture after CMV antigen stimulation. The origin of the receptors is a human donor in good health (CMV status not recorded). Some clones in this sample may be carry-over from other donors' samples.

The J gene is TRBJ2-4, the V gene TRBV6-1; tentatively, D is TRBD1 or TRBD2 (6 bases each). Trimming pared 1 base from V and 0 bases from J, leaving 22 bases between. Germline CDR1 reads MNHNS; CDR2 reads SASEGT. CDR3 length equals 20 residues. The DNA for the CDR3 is TGTGCCAGCAGTGAAGTAGCTGGGGCAGTCTGGGGGGCAGCCAAAAACATTCAGTACTTC. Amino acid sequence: CASSEVAGAVWGAAKNIQYF.

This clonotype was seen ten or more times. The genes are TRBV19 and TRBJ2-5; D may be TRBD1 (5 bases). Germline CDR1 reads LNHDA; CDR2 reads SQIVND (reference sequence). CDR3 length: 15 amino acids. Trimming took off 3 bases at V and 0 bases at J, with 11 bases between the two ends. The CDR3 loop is CASSIQGTHQETQYF. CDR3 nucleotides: TGTGCCAGTAGTATCCAGGGAACACACCAAGAGACCCAGTACTTC.

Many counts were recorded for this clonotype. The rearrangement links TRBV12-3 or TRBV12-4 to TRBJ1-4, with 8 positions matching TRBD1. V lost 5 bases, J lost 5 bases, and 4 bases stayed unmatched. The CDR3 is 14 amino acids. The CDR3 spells CASSLGTGNEKLFF. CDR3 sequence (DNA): TGTGCCAGCAGTCTCGGGACAGGAAATGAAAAACTGTTTTTT.

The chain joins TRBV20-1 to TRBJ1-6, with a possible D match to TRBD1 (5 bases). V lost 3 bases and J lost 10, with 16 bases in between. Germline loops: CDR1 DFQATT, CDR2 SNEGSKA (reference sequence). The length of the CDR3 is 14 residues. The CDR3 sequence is CSASWGFEGSPLHF. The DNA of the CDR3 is TGCAGTGCTAGTTGGGGCTTCGAGGGATCACCCCTCCACTTT.

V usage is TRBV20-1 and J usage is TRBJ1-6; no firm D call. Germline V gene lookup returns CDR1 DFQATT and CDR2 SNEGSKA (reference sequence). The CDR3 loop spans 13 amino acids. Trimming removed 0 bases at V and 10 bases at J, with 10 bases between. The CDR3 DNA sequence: TGCAGTGCTAGAGATCCAAGGTTCTCACCCCTCCACTTT. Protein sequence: CSARDPRFSPLHF.